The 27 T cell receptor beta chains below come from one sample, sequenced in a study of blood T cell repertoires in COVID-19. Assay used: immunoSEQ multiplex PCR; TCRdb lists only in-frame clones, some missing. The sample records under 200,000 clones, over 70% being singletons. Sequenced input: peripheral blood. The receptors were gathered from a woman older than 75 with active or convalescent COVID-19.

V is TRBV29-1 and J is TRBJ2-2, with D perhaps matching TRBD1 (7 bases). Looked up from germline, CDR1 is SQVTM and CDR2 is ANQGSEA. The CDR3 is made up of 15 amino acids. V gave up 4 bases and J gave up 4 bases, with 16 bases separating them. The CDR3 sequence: CSVAVGQGGTGELFF. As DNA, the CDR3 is TGCAGCGTTGCGGTTGGGCAGGGGGGCACCGGGGAGCTGTTTTTT.

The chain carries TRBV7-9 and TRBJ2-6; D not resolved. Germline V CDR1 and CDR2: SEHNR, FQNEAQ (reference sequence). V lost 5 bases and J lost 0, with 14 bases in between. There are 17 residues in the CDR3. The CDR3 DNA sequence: TGTGCCAGCAGCACCGAATTTCCGGGCTCTGGGGCCAACGTCCTGACTTTC. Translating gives CASSTEFPGSGANVLTF.

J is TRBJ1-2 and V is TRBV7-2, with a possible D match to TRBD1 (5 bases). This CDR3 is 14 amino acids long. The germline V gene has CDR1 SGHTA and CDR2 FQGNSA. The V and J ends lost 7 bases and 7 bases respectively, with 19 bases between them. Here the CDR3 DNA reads TGTGCCAGCACCTTGCAAGGGGCCTCAAGTGGCTACACCTTC. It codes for CASTLQGASSGYTF.

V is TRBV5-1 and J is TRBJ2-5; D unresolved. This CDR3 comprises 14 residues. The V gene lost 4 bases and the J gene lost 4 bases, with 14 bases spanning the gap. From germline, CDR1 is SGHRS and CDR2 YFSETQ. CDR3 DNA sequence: TGCGCCAGCAGCCCTCGCCTAAGCACAGAGACCCAGTACTTC. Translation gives CASSPRLSTETQYF.

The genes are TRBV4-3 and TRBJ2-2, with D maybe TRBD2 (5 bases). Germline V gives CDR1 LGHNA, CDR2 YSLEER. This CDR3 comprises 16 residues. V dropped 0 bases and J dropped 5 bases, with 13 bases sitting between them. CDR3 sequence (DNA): TGCGCCAGCAGCCAAGATTCACCAGGCGGGACCGGGGAGCTGTTTTTT. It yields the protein CASSQDSPGGTGELFF.

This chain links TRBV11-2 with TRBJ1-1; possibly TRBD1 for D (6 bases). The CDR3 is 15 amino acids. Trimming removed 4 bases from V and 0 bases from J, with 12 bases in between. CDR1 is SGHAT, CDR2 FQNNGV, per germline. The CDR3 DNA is TGTGCCAGCAGCTCACAGACAGGCCTGAACACTGAAGCTTTCTTT. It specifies CASSSQTGLNTEAFF.

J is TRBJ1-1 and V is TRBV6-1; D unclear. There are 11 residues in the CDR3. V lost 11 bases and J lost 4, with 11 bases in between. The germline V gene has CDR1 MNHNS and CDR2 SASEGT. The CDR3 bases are TGTGCCGCAAGCGGGGTCACTGAAGCTTTCTTT. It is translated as CAASGVTEAFF.

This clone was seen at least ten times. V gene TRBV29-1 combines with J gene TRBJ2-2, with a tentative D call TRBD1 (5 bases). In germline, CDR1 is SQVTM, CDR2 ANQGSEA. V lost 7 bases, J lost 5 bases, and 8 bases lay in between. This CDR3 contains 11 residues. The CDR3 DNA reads TGCAGCGCAGGACAAACCGGGGAGCTGTTTTTT. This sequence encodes CSAGQTGELFF.

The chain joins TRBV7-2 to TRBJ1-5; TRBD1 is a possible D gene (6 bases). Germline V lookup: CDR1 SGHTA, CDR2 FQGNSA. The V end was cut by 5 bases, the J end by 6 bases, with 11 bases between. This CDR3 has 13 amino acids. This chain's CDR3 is CASSQEGGQPQHF. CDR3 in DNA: TGTGCCAGCAGCCAAGAAGGGGGTCAGCCCCAGCATTTT.

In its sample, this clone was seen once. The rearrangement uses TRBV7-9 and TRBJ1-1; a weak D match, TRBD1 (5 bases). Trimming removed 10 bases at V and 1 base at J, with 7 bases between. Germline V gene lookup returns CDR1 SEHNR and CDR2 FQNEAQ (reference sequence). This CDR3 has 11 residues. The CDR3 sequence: CANGQNTEAFF. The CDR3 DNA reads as TGTGCCAACGGACAGAACACTGAAGCTTTCTTT. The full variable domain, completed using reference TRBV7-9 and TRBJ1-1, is DTGVSQNPRHKITKRGQNVTFRCDPISEHNRLYWYRQTLGQGPEFLTYFQNEAQLEKSRLLSDRFSAERPKGSFSTLEIQRTEQGDSAMYLCANGQNTEAFFGQGTRLTVV.

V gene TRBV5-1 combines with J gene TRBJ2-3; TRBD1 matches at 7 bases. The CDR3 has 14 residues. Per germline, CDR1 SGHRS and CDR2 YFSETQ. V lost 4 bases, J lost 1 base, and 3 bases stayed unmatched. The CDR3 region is CASSRQGGTDTQYF. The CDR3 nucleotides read TGCGCCAGCAGCCGACAGGGAGGCACAGATACGCAGTATTTT.

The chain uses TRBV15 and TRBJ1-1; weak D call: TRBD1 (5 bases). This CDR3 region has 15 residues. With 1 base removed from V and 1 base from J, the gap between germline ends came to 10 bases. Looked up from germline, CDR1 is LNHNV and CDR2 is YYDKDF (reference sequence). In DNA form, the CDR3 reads TGTGCCACCAGCAGAGGGAGCCAGGGGAACACTGAAGCTTTCTTT. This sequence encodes CATSRGSQGNTEAFF.

The CDR3 coding sequence is TGCGCCAGCAGCTTGGCCTTCTCCGGGGGCACAGATACGCAGTATTTT. This codes for CASSLAFSGGTDTQYF. The chain recombines TRBV5-1 with TRBJ2-3; perhaps TRBD2 as D (5 bases). Trimming left V 0 bases short and J 1 base short, with 12 bases between. The CDR3 spans 16 residues. The V gene's germline CDR1 is SGHRS and CDR2 YFSETQ.

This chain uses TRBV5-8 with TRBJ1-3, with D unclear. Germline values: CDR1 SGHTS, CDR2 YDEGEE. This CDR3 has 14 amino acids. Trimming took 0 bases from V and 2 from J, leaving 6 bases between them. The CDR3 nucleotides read TGTGCCAGCAGCTTGGGAAAGCCTGGAAACACCATATATTTT. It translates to CASSLGKPGNTIYF.

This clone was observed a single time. The DNA of the CDR3 is TGTGCCAGCTCACCACCCCCAAGCGAGGGCGACGAGCAGTACTTC. Translating gives CASSPPPSEGDEQYF. The rearrangement links TRBV18 to TRBJ2-7; a possible D gene is TRBD2 (5 bases). V was cut by 0 bases and J by 5 bases, with 14 bases left in between. Germline V gene data show CDR1 as KGHSH and CDR2 as LQKENI. The CDR3 is 15 residues long.

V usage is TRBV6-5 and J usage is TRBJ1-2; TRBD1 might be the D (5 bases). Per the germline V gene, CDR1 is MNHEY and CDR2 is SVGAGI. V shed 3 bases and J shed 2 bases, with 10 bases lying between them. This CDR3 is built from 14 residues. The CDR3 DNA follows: TGTGCCAGCAGTTATATGGACAAGAACTATGGCTACACCTTC. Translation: CASSYMDKNYGYTF.

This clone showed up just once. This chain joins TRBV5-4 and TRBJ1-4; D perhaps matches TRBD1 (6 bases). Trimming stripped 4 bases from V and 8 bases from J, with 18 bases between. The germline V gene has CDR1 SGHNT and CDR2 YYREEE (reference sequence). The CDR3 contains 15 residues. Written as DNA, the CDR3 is TGTGCCAGCAGCCAAGGACAGACCGTTGGGGAAAAACTGTTTTTT. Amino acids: CASSQGQTVGEKLFF.

CDR3 DNA sequence: TGTGCCAGCAGCTTAGCGGGGGGGCCCTTGGACACCATATATTTT. It yields the protein CASSLAGGPLDTIYF. The gene calls are TRBV7-3 and TRBJ1-3; D might be TRBD1 (6 bases). Germline CDR1 reads SGHTA; CDR2 reads FQGTGA. CDR3 length equals 15 residues. With 2 bases removed from V and 8 bases from J, the gap between germline ends came to 16 bases. The whole variable domain, remainder taken from reference TRBV7-3 and TRBJ1-3, is GAGVSQTPSNKVTEKGKYVELRCDPISGHTALYWYRQSLGQGPEFLIYFQGTGAADDSGLPNDRFFAVRPEGSVSTLKIQRTERGDSAVYLCASSLAGGPLDTIYFGEGSWLTVV.

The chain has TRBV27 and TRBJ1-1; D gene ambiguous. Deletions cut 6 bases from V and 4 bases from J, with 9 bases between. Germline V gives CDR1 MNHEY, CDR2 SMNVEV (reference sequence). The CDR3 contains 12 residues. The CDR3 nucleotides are TGTGCCAGCAGGGCGGGTGGCACTGAAGCTTTCTTT. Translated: CASRAGGTEAFF.

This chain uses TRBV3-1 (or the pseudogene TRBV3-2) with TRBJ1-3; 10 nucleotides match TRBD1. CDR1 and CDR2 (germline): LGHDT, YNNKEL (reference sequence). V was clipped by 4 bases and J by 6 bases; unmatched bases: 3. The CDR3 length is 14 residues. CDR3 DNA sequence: TGTGCCAGCAGCCCCCGACAGGGGGCAAACACCATATATTTT. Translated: CASSPRQGANTIYF.

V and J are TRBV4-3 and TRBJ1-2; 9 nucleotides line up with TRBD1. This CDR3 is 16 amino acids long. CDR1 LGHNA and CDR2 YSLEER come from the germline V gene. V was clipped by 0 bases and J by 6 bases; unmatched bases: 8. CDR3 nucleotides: TGCGCCAGCAGCCAAGACCTGATAGACAGGGGGAATGGCTACACCTTC. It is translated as CASSQDLIDRGNGYTF.

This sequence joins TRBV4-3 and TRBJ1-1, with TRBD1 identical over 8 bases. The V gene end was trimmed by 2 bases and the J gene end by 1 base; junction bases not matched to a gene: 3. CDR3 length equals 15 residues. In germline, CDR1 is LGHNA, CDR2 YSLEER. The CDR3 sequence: CASSQHDRGNTEAFF. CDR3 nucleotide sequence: TGCGCCAGCAGCCAACACGACAGGGGGAACACTGAAGCTTTCTTT.

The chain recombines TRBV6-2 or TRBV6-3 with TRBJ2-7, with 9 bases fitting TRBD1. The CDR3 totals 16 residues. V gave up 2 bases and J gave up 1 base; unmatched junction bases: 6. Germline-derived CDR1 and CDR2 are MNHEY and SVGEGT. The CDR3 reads CASSYARDRESYEQYF. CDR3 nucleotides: TGTGCCAGCAGTTACGCCCGGGACAGGGAGTCCTACGAGCAGTACTTC.

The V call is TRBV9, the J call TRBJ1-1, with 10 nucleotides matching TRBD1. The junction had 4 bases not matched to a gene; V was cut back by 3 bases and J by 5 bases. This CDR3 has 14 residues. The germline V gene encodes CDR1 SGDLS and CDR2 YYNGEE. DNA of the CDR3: TGTGCCAGCAGCGCCGGGACAGGGGTTACTGAAGCTTTCTTT. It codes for CASSAGTGVTEAFF.

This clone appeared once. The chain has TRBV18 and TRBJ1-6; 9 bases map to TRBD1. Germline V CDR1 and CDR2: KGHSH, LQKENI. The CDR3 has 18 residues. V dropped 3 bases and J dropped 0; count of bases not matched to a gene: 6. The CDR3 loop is CASSPLGQGNSYNSPLHF. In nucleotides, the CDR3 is TGTGCCAGCTCACCCTTGGGACAGGGCAACTCCTATAATTCACCCCTCCACTTT.

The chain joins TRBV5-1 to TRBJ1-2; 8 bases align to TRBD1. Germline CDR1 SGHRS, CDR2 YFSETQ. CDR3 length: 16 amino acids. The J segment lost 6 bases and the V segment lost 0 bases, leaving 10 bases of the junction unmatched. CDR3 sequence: CASSLASGQGAHGYTF. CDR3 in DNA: TGCGCCAGCAGCTTGGCCTCCGGGCAGGGGGCCCATGGCTACACCTTC.

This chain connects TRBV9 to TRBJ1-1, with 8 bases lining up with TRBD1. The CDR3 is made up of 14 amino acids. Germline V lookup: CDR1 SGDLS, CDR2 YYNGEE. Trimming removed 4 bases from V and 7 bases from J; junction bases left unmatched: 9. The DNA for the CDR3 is TGTGCCAGCAGCCAACTGGACAGGGCGAGTGAAGCTTTCTTT. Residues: CASSQLDRASEAFF. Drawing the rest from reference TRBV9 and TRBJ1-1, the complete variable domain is DSGVTQTPKHLITATGQRVTLRCSPRSGDLSVYWYQQSLDQGLQFLIQYYNGEERAKGNILERFSAQQFPDLHSELNLSSLELGDSALYFCASSQLDRASEAFFGQGTRLTVV.